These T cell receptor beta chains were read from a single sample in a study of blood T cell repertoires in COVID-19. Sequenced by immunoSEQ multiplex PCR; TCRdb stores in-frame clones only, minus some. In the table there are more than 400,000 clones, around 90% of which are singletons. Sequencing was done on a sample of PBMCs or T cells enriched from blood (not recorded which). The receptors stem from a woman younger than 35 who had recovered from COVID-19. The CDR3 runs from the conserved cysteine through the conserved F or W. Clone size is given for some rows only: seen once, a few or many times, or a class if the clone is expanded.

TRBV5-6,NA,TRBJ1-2,CASSLLGQGWYGYTF
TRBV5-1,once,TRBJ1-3,CASSLGQVLSGNTIYF
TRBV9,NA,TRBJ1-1,CASSAGSGVNTEAFF
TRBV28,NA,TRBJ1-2,CASSYSGTGIRGYTF
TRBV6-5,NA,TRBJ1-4,CASSPPGTENEKLFF
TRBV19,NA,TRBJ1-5,CASSILSNSNQPQHF
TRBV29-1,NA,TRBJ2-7,CSVGEAPGEQYF
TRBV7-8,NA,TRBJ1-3,CASSSLSSGAGNTIYF
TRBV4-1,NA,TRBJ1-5,CASSQEWAANNQPQHF
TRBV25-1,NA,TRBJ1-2,CASSKGQGYGYTF
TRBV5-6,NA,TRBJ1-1,CASSLGGMSTEAFF
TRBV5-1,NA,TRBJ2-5,CASRWGLAGAPGETQYF
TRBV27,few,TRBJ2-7,CASSHRGINEQYF
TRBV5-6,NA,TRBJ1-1,CASSGGQGYTEAFF
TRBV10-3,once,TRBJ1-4,CAIRSSGKEEKLFF
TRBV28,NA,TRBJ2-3,CASSLGLAGGPGDTQYF
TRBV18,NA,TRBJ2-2,CASSPLQGSNTGELFF
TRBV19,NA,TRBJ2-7,CASSPRTGMPYEQYF
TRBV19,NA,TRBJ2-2,CASSWGGETGELFF
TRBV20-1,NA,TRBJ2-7,CSARGEDEQYF
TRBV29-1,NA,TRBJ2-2,CSVRDTGELFF
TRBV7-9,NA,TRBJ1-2,CASSFDSYGYTF
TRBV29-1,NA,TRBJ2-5,CSVQGGEETQYF
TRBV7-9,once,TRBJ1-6,CASSLGTGGYNSPLHF
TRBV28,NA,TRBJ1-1,CATVRGNTEAFF
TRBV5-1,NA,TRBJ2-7,CASSLRQGGEQYF
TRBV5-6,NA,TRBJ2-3,CASSLDAGRDTQYF
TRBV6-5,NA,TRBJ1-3,CASSPDRAGNTIYF
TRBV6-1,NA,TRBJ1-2,CASSEGGSRYGYTF
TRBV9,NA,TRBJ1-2,CASSVVGGGYTF
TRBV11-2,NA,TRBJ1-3,CASSPGRDRGHGNTIYF
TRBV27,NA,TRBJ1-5,CASSQTGRDQPQHF
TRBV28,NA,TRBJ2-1,CASSTPRDRGIDEQFF
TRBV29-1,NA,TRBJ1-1,CSVERLLNTEAFF
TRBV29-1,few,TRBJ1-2,CSVETDNYGYTF
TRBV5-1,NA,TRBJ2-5,CASSFSGARQETQYF
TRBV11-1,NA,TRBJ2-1,CASSRTGQHNDNEQFF
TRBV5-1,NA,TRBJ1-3,CASSLDRVFPGNTIYF
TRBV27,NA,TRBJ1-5,CASSFPDRTNQPQHF
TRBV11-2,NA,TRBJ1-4,CASSLRGATNEKLFF
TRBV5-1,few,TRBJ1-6,CASSLDPPTGSYNSPLHF
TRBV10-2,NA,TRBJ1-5,CASSEMGGSNQPQHF
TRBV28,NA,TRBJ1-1,CASTSTGSNTEAFF
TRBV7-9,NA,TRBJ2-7,CASSQQRTGPQF
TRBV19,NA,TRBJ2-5,CASSSGTSGGEETQYF
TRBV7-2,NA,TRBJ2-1,CASSLLADSYNEQFF